This T cell receptor (beta chain) was identified in a study of T cell repertoires in cytomegalovirus infection. Study as a whole: HLA-C-restricted CMV epitopes, recently identified, and well-studied HLA-B-restricted ones were used by the study. Public TCR beta signature analysis indicated the presence of both CMV infection and matching HLA type.

Ten or more counts support this clonotype. Its antigen is undetermined. Findings and limits, study-wide: HLA-C-restricted CMV-specific TCR beta clonotypes prevailed in the ex vivo response. Carriers of CMV plus the relevant HLA were identified by cumulative public TCR beta family frequency.

The germline CDR1 and CDR2 sequences are SGHTA and FQGNSA. The CDR3 is made up of 15 amino acids. V lost 5 bases and J 3 bases, leaving 14 bases between the germline ends. One entry per CDR3 protein, called by TCRdb with MiXCR from the reads. Among some 800,000 distinct CDR3 sequences, around a third were seen once, and the ten largest hold roughly 12%. The chain has TRBV7-2 and TRBJ1-5; D is perhaps TRBD1 (6 bases). The sample consisted of cultured CD8+ T cells from PBMCs, taken from culture after CMV antigen stimulation. The TCR was taken from a human donor in good health (CMV status not recorded). Some clones in this sample may be carry-over from other donors' samples. The CDR3 spells CASSVTGRLNQPQHF. The CDR3 DNA reads as TGTGCCAGCAGCGTAACAGGGCGCCTCAATCAGCCCCAGCATTTT.